This T cell receptor beta chain was captured in a study of early T cells in non-severe SARS-CoV-2 infection. Regarding the study as a whole: Sequences matched to VDJdb favored anti-spike CD8 responses, while private and CD4 specificities were missed.

The germline V and J ends were trimmed by 6 bases and 2 bases, with 26 bases remaining between them. The germline gives CDR1 SQVTM, CDR2 ANQGSEA. This CDR3 is 17 amino acids long. This clonotype was recorded many times. Its antigen is as yet unknown. A single record per CDR3 protein comes from TCRdb applying MiXCR to the 5' RACE reads. This table has about 67,000 distinct CDR3 sequences, roughly 11% appearing once. The sample comprised whole blood. This TCR was recovered from an adult who was a healthcare worker with PCR-confirmed SARS-CoV-2 infection or an uninfected control (not recorded which). The chain is built from TRBV29-1 and TRBJ2-7; possibly TRBD1 or TRBD2 for D (6 bases each). The chain's CDR3 is CSVLAGGRGPRPYEQYF. CDR3 DNA sequence: TGCAGCGTGTTGGCCGGGGGCAGAGGTCCCCGGCCCTACGAGCAGTACTTC.